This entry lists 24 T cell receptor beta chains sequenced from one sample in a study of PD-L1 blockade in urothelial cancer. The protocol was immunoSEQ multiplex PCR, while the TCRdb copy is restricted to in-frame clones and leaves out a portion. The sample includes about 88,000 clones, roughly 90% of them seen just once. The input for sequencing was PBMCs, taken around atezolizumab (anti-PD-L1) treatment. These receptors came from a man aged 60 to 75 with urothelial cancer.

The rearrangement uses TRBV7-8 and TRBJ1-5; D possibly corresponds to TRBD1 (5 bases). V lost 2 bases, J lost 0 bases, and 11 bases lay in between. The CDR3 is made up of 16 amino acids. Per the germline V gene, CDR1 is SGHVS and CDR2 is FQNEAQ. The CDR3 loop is CASSLLGGISNQPQHF. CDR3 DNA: TGTGCCAGCAGCTTATTGGGGGGTATTAGCAATCAGCCCCAGCATTTT.

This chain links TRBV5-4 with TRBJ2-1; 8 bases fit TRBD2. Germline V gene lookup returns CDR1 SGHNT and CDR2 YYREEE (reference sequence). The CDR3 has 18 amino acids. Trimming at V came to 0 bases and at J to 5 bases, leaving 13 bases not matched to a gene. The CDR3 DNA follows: TGTGCCAGCAGCTTGGCCTCCACTAGCGGACGACATCACAATGAGCAGTTCTTC. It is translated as CASSLASTSGRHHNEQFF.

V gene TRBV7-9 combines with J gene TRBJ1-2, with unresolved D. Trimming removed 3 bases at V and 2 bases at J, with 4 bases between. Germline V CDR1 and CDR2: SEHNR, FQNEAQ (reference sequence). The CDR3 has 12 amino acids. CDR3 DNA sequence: TGTGCCAGCAGCTTCCAGAACTATGGCTACACCTTC. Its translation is CASSFQNYGYTF.

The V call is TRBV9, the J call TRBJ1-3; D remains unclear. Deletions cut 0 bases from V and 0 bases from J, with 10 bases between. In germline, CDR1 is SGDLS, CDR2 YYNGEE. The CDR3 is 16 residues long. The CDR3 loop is CASSVAEPLSGNTIYF. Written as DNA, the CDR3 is TGTGCCAGCAGCGTAGCGGAGCCACTCTCTGGAAACACCATATATTTT.

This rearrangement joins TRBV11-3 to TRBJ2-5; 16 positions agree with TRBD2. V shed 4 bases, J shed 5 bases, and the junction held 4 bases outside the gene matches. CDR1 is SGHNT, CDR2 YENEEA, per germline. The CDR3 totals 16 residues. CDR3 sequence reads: CASSSGLAGGPETQYF. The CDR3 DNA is TGTGCCAGCAGCTCGGGACTAGCGGGGGGGCCGGAGACCCAGTACTTC. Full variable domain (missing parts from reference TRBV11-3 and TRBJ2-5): EAGVVQSPRYKIIEKKQPVAFWCNPISGHNTLYWYLQNLGQGPELLIRYENEEAVDDSQLPKDRFSAERLKGVDSTLKIQPAELGDSAVYLCASSSGLAGGPETQYFGPGTRLLVL.

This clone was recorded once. The CDR3 reads CASSLEGARLETQYF. Written as DNA, the CDR3 is TGTGCCAGCAGCTTAGAGGGGGCGCGTTTAGAGACCCAGTACTTC. The rearrangement links TRBV11-2 to TRBJ2-5; tentatively, D is TRBD1 (6 bases). CDR1 is SGHAT, CDR2 FQNNGV, per germline. V dropped 0 bases and J dropped 4 bases, with 12 bases sitting between them. The CDR3 is 15 amino acids.

The CDR3: CASSHSGGDTDTQYF. Written as DNA, the CDR3 is TGTGCCAGCAGTCACAGCGGGGGGGATACAGATACGCAGTATTTT. The chain uses TRBV6-5 and TRBJ2-3; 10 bases line up with TRBD2. Trimming at V came to 5 bases and at J to 3 bases, leaving 5 bases not matched to a gene. This CDR3 is 15 amino acids long. Looked up from germline, CDR1 is MNHEY and CDR2 is SVGAGI.

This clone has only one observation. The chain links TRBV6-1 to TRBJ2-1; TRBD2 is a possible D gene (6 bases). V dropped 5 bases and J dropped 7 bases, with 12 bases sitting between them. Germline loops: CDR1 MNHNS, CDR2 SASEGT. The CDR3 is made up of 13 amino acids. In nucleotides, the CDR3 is TGTGCCAGCAGTCCGGGACTCCAGAATGAGCAGTTCTTC. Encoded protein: CASSPGLQNEQFF.

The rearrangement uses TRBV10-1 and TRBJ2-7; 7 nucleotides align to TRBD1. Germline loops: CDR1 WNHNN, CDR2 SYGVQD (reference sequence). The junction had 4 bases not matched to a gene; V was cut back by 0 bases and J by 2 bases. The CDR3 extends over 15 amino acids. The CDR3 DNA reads TGCGCCAGCAGTGAGTCTAGGGGGCGCCCCTACGAGCAGTACTTC. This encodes CASSESRGRPYEQYF.

CDR3 residues: CASSLRTATGELFF. The CDR3, as DNA: TGTGCCAGCAGCCTACGGACAGCAACCGGGGAGCTGTTTTTT. This chain connects TRBV7-2 to TRBJ2-2, with D tentatively TRBD1 (6 bases). In germline, CDR1 is SGHTA, CDR2 FQGNSA. The V gene lost 5 bases and the J gene lost 5 bases, with 12 bases spanning the gap. The CDR3 has 14 amino acids.

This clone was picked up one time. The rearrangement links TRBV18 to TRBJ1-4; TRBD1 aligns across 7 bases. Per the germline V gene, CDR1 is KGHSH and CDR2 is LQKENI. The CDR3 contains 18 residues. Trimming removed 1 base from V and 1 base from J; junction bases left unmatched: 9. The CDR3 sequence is CASSPRQGESRTNEKLFF. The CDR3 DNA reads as TGTGCCAGCTCACCACGTCAGGGGGAAAGTCGAACTAATGAAAAACTGTTTTTT.

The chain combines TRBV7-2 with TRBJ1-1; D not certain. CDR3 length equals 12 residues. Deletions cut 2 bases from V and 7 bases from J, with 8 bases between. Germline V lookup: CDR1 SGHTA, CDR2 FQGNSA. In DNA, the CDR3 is TGTGCCAGCAGCTTAACGGGGATTGAAGCTTTCTTT. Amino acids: CASSLTGIEAFF.

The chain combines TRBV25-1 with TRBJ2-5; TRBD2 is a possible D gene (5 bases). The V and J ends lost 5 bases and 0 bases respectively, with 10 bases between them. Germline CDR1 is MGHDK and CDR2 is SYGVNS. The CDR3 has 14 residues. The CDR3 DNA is TGTGCCAGCAGTACAAGCGGACACCAAGAGACCCAGTACTTC. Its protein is CASSTSGHQETQYF.

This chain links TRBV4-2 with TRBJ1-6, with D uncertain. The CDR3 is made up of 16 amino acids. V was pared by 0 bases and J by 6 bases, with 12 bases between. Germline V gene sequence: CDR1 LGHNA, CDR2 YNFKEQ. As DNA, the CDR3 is TGTGCCAGCAGCCAAGATCATGCAGGACTTAATTCACCCCTCCACTTT. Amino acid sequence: CASSQDHAGLNSPLHF.

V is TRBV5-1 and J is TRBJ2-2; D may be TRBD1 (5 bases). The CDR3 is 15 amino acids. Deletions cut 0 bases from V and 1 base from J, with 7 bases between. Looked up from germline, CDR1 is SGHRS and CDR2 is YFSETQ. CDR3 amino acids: CASSLDRGNTGELFF. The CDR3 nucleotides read TGCGCCAGCAGCTTGGATAGGGGGAACACCGGGGAGCTGTTTTTT.

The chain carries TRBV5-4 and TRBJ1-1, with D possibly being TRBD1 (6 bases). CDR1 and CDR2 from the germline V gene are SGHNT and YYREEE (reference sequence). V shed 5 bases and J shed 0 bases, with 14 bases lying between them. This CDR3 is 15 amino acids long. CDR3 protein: CASSRPGHLNTEAFF. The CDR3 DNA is TGTGCCAGCAGTCGGCCGGGACACCTGAACACTGAAGCTTTCTTT.

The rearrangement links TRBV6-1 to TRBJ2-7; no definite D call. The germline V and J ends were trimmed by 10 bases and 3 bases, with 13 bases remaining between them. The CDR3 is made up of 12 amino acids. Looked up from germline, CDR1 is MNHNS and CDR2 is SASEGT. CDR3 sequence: CATAITNYEQYF. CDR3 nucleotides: TGTGCCACCGCGATCACCAACTACGAGCAGTACTTC.

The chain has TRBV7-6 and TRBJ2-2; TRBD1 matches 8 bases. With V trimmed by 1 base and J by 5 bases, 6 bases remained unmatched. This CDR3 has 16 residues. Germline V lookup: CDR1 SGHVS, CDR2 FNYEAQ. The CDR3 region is CASSLGQGARTGELFF. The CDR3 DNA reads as TGTGCCAGCAGCTTAGGGCAGGGGGCGAGAACCGGGGAGCTGTTTTTT. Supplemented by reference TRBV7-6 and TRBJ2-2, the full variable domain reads GAGVSQSPRYKVTKRGQDVALRCDPISGHVSLYWYRQALGQGPEFLTYFNYEAQQDKSGLPNDRFSAERPEGSISTLTIQRTEQRDSAMYRCASSLGQGARTGELFFGEGSRLTVL.

As DNA, the CDR3 is TGTGCCAGCAGCCAAGAGGCGATAGCGGGGGTCCAAAATCACAACGAGCAGTACTTC. As protein: CASSQEAIAGVQNHNEQYF. This chain joins TRBV4-2 and TRBJ2-7, with 9 bases aligning to TRBD2. Germline CDR1 reads LGHNA; CDR2 reads YNFKEQ. V shed 0 bases, J shed 5 bases, and the junction held 17 bases outside the gene matches. This CDR3 spans 19 amino acids.

Written as DNA, the CDR3 is TGTGCCAGCAGCCTAGACAGGGCCAACAATGAGCAGTTCTTC. Translated, it gives CASSLDRANNEQFF. This chain joins TRBV6-1 and TRBJ2-1, with 7 bases identical to TRBD1. This CDR3 has 14 amino acids. The germline V gene has CDR1 MNHNS and CDR2 SASEGT. With 6 bases clipped from V and 5 bases from J, the junction kept 7 bases outside the gene matches.

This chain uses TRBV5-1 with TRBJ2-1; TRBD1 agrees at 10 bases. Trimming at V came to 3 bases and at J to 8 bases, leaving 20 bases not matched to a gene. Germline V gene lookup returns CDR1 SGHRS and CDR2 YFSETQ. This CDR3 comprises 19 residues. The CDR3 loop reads CASSWGTGARNLLLDEQFF. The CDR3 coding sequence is TGCGCCAGCAGCTGGGGGACAGGGGCCAGAAATTTGTTGCTTGATGAGCAGTTCTTC.

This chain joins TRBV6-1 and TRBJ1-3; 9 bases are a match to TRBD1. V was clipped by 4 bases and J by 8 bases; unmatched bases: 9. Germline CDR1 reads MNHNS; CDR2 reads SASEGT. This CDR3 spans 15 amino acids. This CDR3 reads CASSVRDRAGHTIYF. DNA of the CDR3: TGTGCCAGCAGTGTTAGGGACAGGGCCGGGCACACCATATATTTT.

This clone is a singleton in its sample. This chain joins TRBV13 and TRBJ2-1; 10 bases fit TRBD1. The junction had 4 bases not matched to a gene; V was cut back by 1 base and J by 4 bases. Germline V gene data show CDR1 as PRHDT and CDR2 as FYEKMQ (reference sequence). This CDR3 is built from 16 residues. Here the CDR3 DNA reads TGTGCCAGCAGCTTAGAGAGGGACAGGGGATACAATGAGCAGTTCTTC. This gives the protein CASSLERDRGYNEQFF.

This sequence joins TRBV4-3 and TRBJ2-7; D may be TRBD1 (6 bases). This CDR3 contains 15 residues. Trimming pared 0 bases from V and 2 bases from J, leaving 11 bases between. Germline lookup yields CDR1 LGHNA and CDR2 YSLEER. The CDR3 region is CASSQDHRETYEQYF. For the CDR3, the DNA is TGCGCCAGCAGCCAAGATCACAGGGAGACCTACGAGCAGTACTTC.